The rows below give T cell receptor beta chains drawn from one sample of a study of cytomegalovirus exposure and HLA in healthy donors. Only in-frame clones appear in the TCRdb table, and some are missing; sequencing was by immunoSEQ multiplex PCR. The table records around 190,000 clones, around 79% of them present only once. Sequenced input: PBMCs. Source of these receptors: a woman aged 40 to 50 in good health and CMV-seronegative. CDR3s include the opening cysteine and the closing phenylalanine or tryptophan. D genes are given only for firm matches. A row's size may be missing; if present it is once, few, many or a size class.

V	size	J	D	CDR3	DNA
TRBV19	NA	TRBJ1-3	NA	CASSRESEGGNTIYF	TGTGCCAGTAGTAGAGAATCGGAGGGTGGAAACACCATATATTTT
TRBV18	NA	TRBJ1-1	TRBD1	CASSLQRDRGLSTEAFF	TGTGCCAGCTCCCTACAAAGGGACAGGGGGCTGAGCACTGAAGCTTTCTTT
TRBV2	NA	TRBJ2-1	TRBD2	CASRLAGGFYNEQFF	TGTGCCAGCAGACTAGCGGGGGGGTTTTACAATGAGCAGTTCTTC
TRBV29-1	NA	TRBJ1-1	TRBD1	CSVTTGGTEAFF	TGCAGCGTTACAACAGGGGGAACTGAAGCTTTCTTT
TRBV30	NA	TRBJ2-1	NA	CAWKWTANSYNEQFF	TGTGCCTGGAAGTGGACAGCGAACTCCTACAATGAGCAGTTCTTC
TRBV7-6	NA	TRBJ1-2	NA	CASSPDRDYGYTF	TGTGCCAGCAGCCCCGATCGGGACTATGGCTACACCTTC
TRBV15	NA	TRBJ1-1	NA	CASEIRGAFF	TGTGCCTCCGAAATCAGGGGAGCTTTCTTT
TRBV27	few	TRBJ2-1	TRBD1	CASSPDRGAYNEQFF	TGTGCCAGCAGTCCTGACAGGGGGGCCTACAATGAGCAGTTCTTC
TRBV6-1	few	TRBJ1-1	TRBD1	CASSEGQGTEAFF	TGTGCCAGCAGTGAGGGACAGGGCACTGAAGCTTTCTTT
TRBV5-6	NA	TRBJ2-2	TRBD1	CASSPYRGDTGELFF	TGTGCCAGCAGCCCTTACAGGGGTGACACCGGGGAGCTGTTTTTT
TRBV27	NA	TRBJ2-5	TRBD2	CASRPPRLAGAPGETQYF	TGTGCCAGCAGGCCCCCCAGACTAGCGGGGGCTCCCGGGGAGACCCAGTACTTC
TRBV6-5	NA	TRBJ2-1	TRBD2	CASSQGLARNEQFF	TGTGCCAGCAGTCAGGGACTAGCTAGGAATGAGCAGTTCTTC
TRBV4-1	NA	TRBJ1-2	NA	CASSQAGYGYTF	TGCGCCAGCAGCCAAGCCGGCTATGGCTACACCTTC
TRBV5-5	NA	TRBJ2-5	NA	CASSLQATVGKETQYF	TGTGCCAGCAGCCTCCAGGCGACCGTCGGGAAAGAGACCCAGTACTTC
TRBV6-1	NA	TRBJ1-5	NA	CASSGDFGSPYNQPQHF	TGTGCCAGCAGTGGGGACTTCGGGAGCCCCTACAATCAGCCCCAGCATTTT
TRBV7-2	NA	TRBJ2-7	NA	CASSLESGPAYEQYF	TGTGCCAGCAGCTTAGAGAGCGGGCCCGCCTACGAGCAGTACTTC
TRBV7-9	few	TRBJ1-1	NA	CASSPRGTEAFF	TGTGCCAGCAGCCCCAGGGGAACTGAAGCTTTCTTT
TRBV9	NA	TRBJ2-3	TRBD1	CASSPGQGTTDTQYF	TGTGCCAGCAGCCCGGGACAGGGGACCACAGATACGCAGTATTTT
TRBV30	few	TRBJ2-3	NA	CAWSVAGVRADTQYF	TGTGCCTGGAGTGTGGCCGGGGTGCGGGCAGATACGCAGTATTTT
TRBV18	NA	TRBJ2-1	TRBD2	CASSLSGGQYNEQFF	TGTGCCAGCTCACTAAGCGGGGGCCAGTACAATGAGCAGTTCTTC
TRBV14	NA	TRBJ1-1	TRBD1	CASSQGTGKKGTEAFF	TGTGCCAGCAGCCAAGGGACAGGGAAAAAAGGCACTGAAGCTTTCTTT
TRBV27	once	TRBJ2-7	TRBD1	CASSLQGATYEQYF	TGTGCCAGCAGTTTGCAGGGGGCCACCTACGAGCAGTACTTC
TRBV6-5	NA	TRBJ1-2	TRBD1	CASSRYRGGDYGYTF	TGTGCCAGCAGTCGCTACAGGGGTGGCGACTATGGCTACACCTTC
TRBV5-1	NA	TRBJ1-2	TRBD1	CASSLDGTGACGYTF	TGCGCCAGCAGCTTGGACGGGACAGGGGCTTGCGGCTACACCTTC
TRBV7-9	NA	TRBJ1-1	NA	CASSLGTEAFF	TGTGCCAGCAGCTTAGGGACAGAAGCTTTCTTT
TRBV28	NA	TRBJ2-7	TRBD2	CASSLRGVLVLNSEQYF	TGTGCCAGCAGTTTACGGGGGGTGCTGGTCCTCAATAGCGAGCAGTACTTC
TRBV10-1	NA	TRBJ2-7	NA	CASSAVGHTPPYEQYF	TGCGCCAGCAGTGCGGTTGGGCATACCCCACCCTACGAGCAGTACTTC
TRBV18	NA	TRBJ2-3	TRBD2	CASSPSGLAGVF	TGTGCCAGCTCACCATCCGGGCTAGCGGGAGTTTTT
TRBV20-1	NA	TRBJ1-1	NA	CSARRGGEAFF	TGCAGTGCTAGGCGAGGGGGTGAAGCTTTCTTT
TRBV5-5	NA	TRBJ1-1	NA	CASSLATAGTEAFF	TGTGCCAGCAGCTTGGCGACAGCGGGCACTGAAGCTTTCTTT
TRBV11-3	once	TRBJ2-7	TRBD1	CASSPTGAYEQYF	TGTGCCAGCAGCCCTACAGGGGCCTACGAGCAGTACTTC
TRBV6-5	NA	TRBJ2-1	TRBD2	CASSETSGGAWEQFF	TGTGCCAGCAGCGAGACTAGCGGGGGGGCTTGGGAGCAGTTCTTC
TRBV5-6	once	TRBJ2-1	TRBD2	CASSLGTSGRGHEQFF	TGTGCCAGCAGCTTGGGAACTAGCGGGAGGGGTCATGAGCAGTTCTTC
TRBV7-6	NA	TRBJ1-1	NA	CASSLAGTTNTEAFF	TGTGCCAGCAGCTTAGCCGGGACAACGAACACTGAAGCTTTCTTT
TRBV5-1	NA	TRBJ2-1	NA	CASSYPGGDDEQFF	TGCGCCAGCAGCTACCCCGGAGGGGATGATGAGCAGTTCTTC
TRBV5-1	NA	TRBJ2-7	NA	CASSSAFSEQYF	TGCGCCAGCAGCTCCGCCTTTTCCGAGCAGTACTTC
TRBV23-1	NA	TRBJ2-7	NA	CASSQSRGDSLYEQYF	TGCGCCAGCAGTCAATCGCGGGGGGACAGCCTCTACGAGCAGTACTTC
TRBV6-5	NA	TRBJ1-5	TRBD1	CASSFPPGQTAQPQHF	TGTGCCAGCAGTTTCCCCCCGGGACAGACCGCTCAGCCCCAGCATTTT
TRBV5-6	NA	TRBJ2-7	TRBD1	CASSPTGQGSYEQYF	TGTGCCAGCAGCCCCACGGGACAGGGATCCTACGAGCAGTACTTC
TRBV9	NA	TRBJ2-7	TRBD2	CASSAALSSGHHYEQYF	TGTGCCAGCAGCGCAGCCCTTTCTAGCGGGCACCACTACGAGCAGTACTTC
TRBV6-5	once	TRBJ2-3	TRBD2	CASSYSLAGGLDTQYF	TGTGCCAGCAGTTACTCACTAGCGGGGGGGTTAGATACGCAGTATTTT
TRBV6-5	NA	TRBJ1-1	NA	CASIEQPNTEAFF	TGTGCCAGCATAGAACAGCCGAACACTGAAGCTTTCTTT
TRBV16	few	TRBJ1-5	NA	CASSQGQAGNQPQHF	TGTGCCAGCAGCCAAGGCCAGGCAGGCAATCAGCCCCAGCATTTT
TRBV27	NA	TRBJ1-1	TRBD1	CASSRTGYEAEAFF	TGTGCCAGCAGTAGGACAGGGTATGAGGCTGAAGCTTTCTTT
TRBV18	NA	TRBJ1-5	NA	CASSPTARNQPQHF	TGTGCCAGCTCACCAACGGCGAGGAATCAGCCCCAGCATTTT
TRBV9	few	TRBJ1-1	TRBD1	CASSRQGGTEAFF	TGTGCCAGCAGCCGACAGGGGGGCACTGAAGCTTTCTTT
TRBV19	few	TRBJ1-2	NA	CASSTLDSLNYGYTF	TGTGCCAGTAGTACGCTGGACAGTCTGAACTATGGCTACACCTTC
TRBV18	NA	TRBJ2-3	TRBD2	CASSRLPTSAFSTDTQYF	TGTGCCAGCTCACGACTCCCAACTAGCGCCTTTAGCACAGATACGCAGTATTTT
TRBV6-1	NA	TRBJ2-7	TRBD1	CGTGAVEQYF	TGTGGTACAGGGGCCGTAGAGCAGTACTTC
TRBV5-1	NA	TRBJ2-3	TRBD1	CASSLGQGATDTQYF	TGCGCCAGCAGCTTGGGGCAGGGGGCGACAGATACGCAGTATTTT
TRBV7-2	once	TRBJ1-1	NA	CASSLRGTEAFF	TGTGCCAGCAGCTTACGGGGCACTGAAGCTTTCTTT
TRBV9	NA	TRBJ2-7	TRBD1	CASSVGRVRGLDEQYF	TGTGCCAGCAGCGTAGGGAGGGTCAGGGGGCTCGACGAGCAGTACTTC
TRBV5-6	few	TRBJ1-5	NA	CASRIWGGNQPQHF	TGTGCCAGCAGAATCTGGGGGGGCAATCAGCCCCAGCATTTT